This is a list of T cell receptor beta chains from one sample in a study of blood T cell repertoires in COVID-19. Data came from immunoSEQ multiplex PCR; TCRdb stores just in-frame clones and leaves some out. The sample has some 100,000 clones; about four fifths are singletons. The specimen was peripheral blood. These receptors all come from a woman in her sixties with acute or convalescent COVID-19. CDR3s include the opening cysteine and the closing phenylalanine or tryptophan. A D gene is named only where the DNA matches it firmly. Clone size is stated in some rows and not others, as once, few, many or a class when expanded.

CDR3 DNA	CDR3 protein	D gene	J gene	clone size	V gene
TGTGCCAGCAGCTTATCTCAGGGGGCCACTGAAGCTTTCTTT	CASSLSQGATEAFF	TRBD1	TRBJ1-1	.	TRBV7-9
TGTGCCAGCAGCGCACAGGGTCACTCCTACAATGAGCAGTTCTTC	CASSAQGHSYNEQFF	.	TRBJ2-1	.	TRBV7-6
TGTGCCAGCAGGGGACAGGGGGTAAATACCGGGGAGCTGTTTTTT	CASRGQGVNTGELFF	TRBD1	TRBJ2-2	.	TRBV2
TGTGCCTGGAGTGTAGGGGGTCCACGATTCTTC	CAWSVGGPRFF	.	TRBJ2-1	.	TRBV30
TGTGCCTGGAGGTCAGCGGGACGGATGAACACTGAAGCTTTCTTT	CAWRSAGRMNTEAFF	.	TRBJ1-1	.	TRBV30
TGTGCCAGCAGTCTAAAGTGGGGGCTGGTCGGGGAGCTGTTTTTT	CASSLKWGLVGELFF	.	TRBJ2-2	.	TRBV6-5
TGTGCCAGCAGCAGAACTAGCGGGGGGGCCGATGAGCAGTTCTTC	CASSRTSGGADEQFF	TRBD2	TRBJ2-1	.	TRBV9
TGTGCCAGCAGCGTAGGCGGGGGGGCTAGGAGTGAGCAGTTCTTC	CASSVGGGARSEQFF	TRBD2	TRBJ2-1	.	TRBV9
TGTGCCAGCAGCCTTGGGGGGAGGAACACTGAAGCTTTCTTT	CASSLGGRNTEAFF	.	TRBJ1-1	.	TRBV7-3
TGTGCCAGCTCACCTTTCTCGGTAAACTATGGCTACACCTTC	CASSPFSVNYGYTF	.	TRBJ1-2	.	TRBV18
TGCGCCAGCAGCCGCAGGGACAGGGGATCTATGGGCTACACCTTC	CASSRRDRGSMGYTF	TRBD1	TRBJ1-2	.	TRBV4-3
TGTGCCAGCAGCTCACAACGGGGAGGGGGCACTGAAGCTTTCTTT	CASSSQRGGGTEAFF	.	TRBJ1-1	.	TRBV11-3
TGCGCCAGCAGCCCCGCGGCCAGCACAGATACGCAGTATTTT	CASSPAASTDTQYF	.	TRBJ2-3	.	TRBV5-1
TGTGCTAGTGGGGCGGGACAGAGCTCCTACAATGAGCAGTTCTTC	CASGAGQSSYNEQFF	.	TRBJ2-1	.	TRBV12-5
TGTGCCAGCAGCTCTACAGGGGGTCGGGGCACTGAAGCTTTCTTT	CASSSTGGRGTEAFF	TRBD1	TRBJ1-1	.	TRBV7-3
TGTGCCAGCAGTTTAGCACAGCAAGATCAGCCCCAGCATTTT	CASSLAQQDQPQHF	.	TRBJ1-5	many	TRBV28
TGTGCCTGGGGAAGCGGGGGGAACCAAGAGACCCAGTACTTC	CAWGSGGNQETQYF	TRBD2	TRBJ2-5	.	TRBV30
TGTGCCAGCAGTTATAGCGGGGGGGCTTCCTACGAGCAGTACTTC	CASSYSGGASYEQYF	TRBD2	TRBJ2-7	.	TRBV6-5
TGTGCCAGCAGCTTGAAGGGGGAGCAGCCCCAGCATTTT	CASSLKGEQPQHF	.	TRBJ1-5	.	TRBV5-4
TGTGCCAGCTCACCACAAAAAGGGGGCATCACTGAAGCTTTCTTT	CASSPQKGGITEAFF	TRBD1	TRBJ1-1	.	TRBV18
TGTGCCAGCAGCTTAAGTTGGGCTAGCGGGGGGTTTGGGGCCAACGTCCTGACTTTC	CASSLSWASGGFGANVLTF	TRBD2	TRBJ2-6	.	TRBV11-3
TGTGCCAGCAGTGGAACAGGGGGCCACTATGGCTACACCTTC	CASSGTGGHYGYTF	TRBD1	TRBJ1-2	few	TRBV2
TGTGCCACCAGTGACGGACAGGACACTGAAGCTTTCTTT	CATSDGQDTEAFF	TRBD1	TRBJ1-1	.	TRBV24-1
TGTGCCAGCTCGATTGGAGACTCTGGAAACACCATATATTTT	CASSIGDSGNTIYF	.	TRBJ1-3	.	TRBV18
TGTGCCAGCAGCCAATCATCCTCAGGGCTAATGGGCTATGGCTACACCTTC	CASSQSSSGLMGYGYTF	.	TRBJ1-2	.	TRBV9
TGTGCCAGCAGCCGACAGCCGGGACTAGCTAGCGGTTCGGAGACCCAGTACTTC	CASSRQPGLASGSETQYF	TRBD2	TRBJ2-5	.	TRBV7-9
TGTGCCAGCTGTCTAGCGGGGGCCCACTACAATGAGCAGTTCTTC	CASCLAGAHYNEQFF	TRBD2	TRBJ2-1	.	TRBV7-2